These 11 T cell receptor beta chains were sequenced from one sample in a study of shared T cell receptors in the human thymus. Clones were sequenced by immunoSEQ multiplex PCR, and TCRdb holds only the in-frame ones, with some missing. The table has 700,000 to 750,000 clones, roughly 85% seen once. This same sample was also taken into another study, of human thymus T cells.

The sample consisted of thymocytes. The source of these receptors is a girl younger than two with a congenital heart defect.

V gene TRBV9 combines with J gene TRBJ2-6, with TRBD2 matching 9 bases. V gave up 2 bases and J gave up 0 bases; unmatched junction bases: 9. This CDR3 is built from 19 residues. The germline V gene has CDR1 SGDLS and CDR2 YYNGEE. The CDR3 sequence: CASSVGSGGRSSGANVLTF. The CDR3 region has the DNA TGTGCCAGCAGCGTCGGAAGCGGGGGGCGTAGCTCTGGGGCCAACGTCCTGACTTTC.

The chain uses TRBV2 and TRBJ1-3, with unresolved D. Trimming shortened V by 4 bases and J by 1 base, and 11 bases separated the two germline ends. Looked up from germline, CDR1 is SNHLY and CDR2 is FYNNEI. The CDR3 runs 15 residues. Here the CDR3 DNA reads TGTGCCAGCAGTGCGACCCCGGGGTCTGGAAACACCATATATTTT. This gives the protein CASSATPGSGNTIYF.

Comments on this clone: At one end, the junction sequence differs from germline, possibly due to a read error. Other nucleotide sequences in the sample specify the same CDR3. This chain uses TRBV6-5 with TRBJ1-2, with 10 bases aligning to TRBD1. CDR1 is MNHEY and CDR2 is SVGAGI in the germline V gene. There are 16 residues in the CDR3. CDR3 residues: CASSSKPGQGMVGYTF. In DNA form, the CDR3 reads TGCGCCAGCAGTTCAAAACCGGGACAGGGGATGGTTGGCTACACCTTC.

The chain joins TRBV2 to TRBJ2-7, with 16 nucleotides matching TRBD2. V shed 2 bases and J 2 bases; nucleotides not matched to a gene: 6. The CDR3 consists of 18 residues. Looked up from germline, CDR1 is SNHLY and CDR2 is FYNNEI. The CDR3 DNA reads TGTGCCAGCAGTGAATGGGGACTAGCGGGGGGGTTCACCTACGAGCAGTACTTC. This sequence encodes CASSEWGLAGGFTYEQYF.

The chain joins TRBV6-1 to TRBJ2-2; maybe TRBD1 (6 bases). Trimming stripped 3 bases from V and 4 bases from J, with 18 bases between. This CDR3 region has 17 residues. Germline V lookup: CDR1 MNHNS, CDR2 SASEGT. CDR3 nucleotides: TGTGCCAGCAGTGATGCCGATGGACAGATCTTCACCGGGGAGCTGTTTTTT. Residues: CASSDADGQIFTGELFF.

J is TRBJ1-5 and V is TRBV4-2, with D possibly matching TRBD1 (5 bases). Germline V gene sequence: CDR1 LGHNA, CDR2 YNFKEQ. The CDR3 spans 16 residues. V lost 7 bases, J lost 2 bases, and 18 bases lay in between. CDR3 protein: CASTPNVGGRNQPQHF. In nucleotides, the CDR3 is TGTGCCAGCACCCCCAACGTGGGGGGACGCAATCAGCCCCAGCATTTT.

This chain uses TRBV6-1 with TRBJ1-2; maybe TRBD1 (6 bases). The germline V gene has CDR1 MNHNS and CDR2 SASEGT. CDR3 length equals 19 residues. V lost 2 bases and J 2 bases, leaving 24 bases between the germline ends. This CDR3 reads CASSEPIEKNREPNYGYTF. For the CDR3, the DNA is TGTGCCAGCAGTGAACCCATTGAAAAAAACAGGGAGCCAAACTATGGCTACACCTTC.

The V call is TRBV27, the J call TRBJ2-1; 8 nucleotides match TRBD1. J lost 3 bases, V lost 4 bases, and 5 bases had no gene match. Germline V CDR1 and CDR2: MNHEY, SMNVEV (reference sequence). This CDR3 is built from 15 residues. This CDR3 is CASSSADRGYNEQFF. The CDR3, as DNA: TGTGCCAGCAGTTCAGCCGACAGGGGCTACAATGAGCAGTTCTTC.

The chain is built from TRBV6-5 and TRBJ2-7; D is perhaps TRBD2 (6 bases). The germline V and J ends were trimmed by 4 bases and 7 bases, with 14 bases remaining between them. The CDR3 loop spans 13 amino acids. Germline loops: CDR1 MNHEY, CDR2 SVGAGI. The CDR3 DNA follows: TGTGCCAGCAGTTCCCCGGGAGTGGAGGAGCAGTACTTC. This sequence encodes CASSSPGVEEQYF.

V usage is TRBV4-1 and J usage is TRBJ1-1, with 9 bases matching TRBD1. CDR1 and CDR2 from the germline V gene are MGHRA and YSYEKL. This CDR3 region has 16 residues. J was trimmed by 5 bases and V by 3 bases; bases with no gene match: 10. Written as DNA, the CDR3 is TGCGCCAGCAGCCAGCCTCGGACAGGGGAGAGGACTGAAGCTTTCTTT. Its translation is CASSQPRTGERTEAFF.

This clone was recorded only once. CDR3 loop: CASSLGEGDNEKLFF. The DNA of the CDR3 is TGCGCCAGCAGCTTGGGGGAAGGGGATAATGAAAAACTGTTTTTT. The rearrangement joins TRBV5-1 to TRBJ1-4, with D possibly matching TRBD1 (5 bases). Trimming removed 0 bases from V and 4 bases from J, with 10 bases in between. The CDR3 has 15 residues. Germline CDR1 reads SGHRS; CDR2 reads YFSETQ.